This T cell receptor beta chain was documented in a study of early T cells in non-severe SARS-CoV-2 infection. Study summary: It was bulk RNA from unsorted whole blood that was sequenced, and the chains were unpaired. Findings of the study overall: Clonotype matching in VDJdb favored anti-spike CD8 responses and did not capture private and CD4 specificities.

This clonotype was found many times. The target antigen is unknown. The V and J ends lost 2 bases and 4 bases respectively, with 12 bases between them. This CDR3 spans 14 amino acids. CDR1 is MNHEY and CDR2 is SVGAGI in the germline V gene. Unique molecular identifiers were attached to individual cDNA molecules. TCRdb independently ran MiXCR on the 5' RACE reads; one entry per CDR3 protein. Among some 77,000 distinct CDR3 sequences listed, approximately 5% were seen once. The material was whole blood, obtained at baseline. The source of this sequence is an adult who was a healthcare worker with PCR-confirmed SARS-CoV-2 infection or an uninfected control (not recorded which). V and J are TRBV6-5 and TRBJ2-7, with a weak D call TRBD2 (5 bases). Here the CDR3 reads CASSYRAPGYEQYF. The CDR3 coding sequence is TGTGCCAGCAGTTACAGGGCTCCGGGGTACGAGCAGTACTTC.